This T cell receptor beta chain is from a study of T-cell memory formation after mild COVID-19. General study results and limits: Whereas later expanders leaned CD4+, clones contracting day 15 to 85 showed a balanced CD4/CD8 makeup. Cross-reactive memory appears to have joined, as suggested by some responding clones showing up in pre-infection memory.

One entry per CDR3 protein results from TCRdb running MiXCR on the 5' RACE reads. The sample shows around 340,000 distinct CDR3 sequences, around a fifth of them seen only once. This clonotype turned up a few times. What it binds is not known. From germline, CDR1 is MNHNY and CDR2 SVGAGI (reference sequence). The germline V and J ends were trimmed by 4 bases and 4 bases, with 13 bases remaining between them. The CDR3 has 14 amino acids. The TCR was taken from an adult woman who had mild COVID-19 (a few samples of this study predate the infection). Cell type and time point are not known. J is TRBJ2-5 and V is TRBV6-6; TRBD1 or TRBD2 may be the D gene (6 bases each). Sequencing was performed on PBMCs or a T cell subset sorted from them (not recorded which). The CDR3 is CASSSLGGGETQYF. The CDR3 DNA reads TGTGCCAGCAGTTCATTAGGGGGAGGAGAGACCCAGTACTTC.